This TCR beta chain was identified in a study of T cells in Graves' hyperthyroidism and ophthalmopathy. TCR beta CDR3 sequences were amplified from RNA transcripts. Using the HTBI primer set, a first-round RT-PCR was run on the TCR CDR3. TCRdb analysed the multiplex PCR reads with MiXCR anew, one entry per CDR3 protein. The repertoire includes some 740,000 distinct CDR3 sequences, about 15% of them detected once, and roughly a tenth sits in the top ten. There are many counts of this clonotype. The specimen was blood. The clonotype originates from a woman aged 18-30 years with Graves' hyperthyroidism.

The CDR3 sequence: CASSHPPGLANEQFF. The CDR3, as DNA: TGTGCCAGCAGCCATCCCCCGGGACTAGCAAATGAGCAGTTCTTC. V and J are TRBV7-8 and TRBJ2-1, with 9 bases that match TRBD2. The CDR3 spans 15 residues. The V gene end was trimmed by 5 bases and the J gene end by 7 bases; junction bases not matched to a gene: 9. From germline, CDR1 is SGHVS and CDR2 FQNEAQ.